This TCR beta chain was observed in a study of T cell changes during pregnancy in multiple sclerosis. The protocol was immunoSEQ multiplex PCR, while the TCRdb copy is restricted to in-frame clones and leaves out a portion. The sample carries some 77,000 clones, about 89% recorded once. Germline CDR1 and CDR2: SGHRS and YFSETQ. The CDR3 totals 14 residues. V lost 4 bases, J lost 2 bases, and 12 bases lay in between. The J gene is TRBJ1-2, the V gene TRBV5-1; D is unclear. This clonotype originated in a female donor with multiple sclerosis, enrolled in a pregnancy study. Sequenced material: peripheral blood, taken before pregnancy. CDR3 sequence: CASSILTGNYGYTF. CDR3 bases: TGCGCCAGCAGCATCCTGACGGGAAACTATGGCTACACCTTC.